The source of this T cell receptor (beta chain) is a study of radiotherapy plus CTLA-4 blockade in lung cancer. Clones were read by immunoSEQ multiplex PCR, and TCRdb kept only the in-frame ones, dropping some. This sample has about 38,000 clones, with over 70% found just once. The CDR3 consists of 15 residues. CDR1 MNHEY and CDR2 SVGAGI come from the germline V gene. Trimming shortened V by 3 bases and J by 4 bases, and 16 bases separated the two germline ends. The starting material was peripheral blood, obtained from a patient treated with radiotherapy plus ipilimumab. The rearrangement joins TRBV6-5 to TRBJ2-7, with D unresolved. This sequence originates from a human donor with non-small cell lung cancer who had stable disease on radiotherapy plus ipilimumab. The CDR3: CASSYRASLDYEQYF. The CDR3 nucleotides read TGTGCCAGCAGTTATCGAGCCTCCCTAGATTACGAGCAGTACTTC.